What follows describes a single TCR beta chain. This clonotype was counted only a few times. Its antigen has not been determined. Within one base of it there is no much larger clone, and no base qualities were kept. V is shortened by 4 bases, J by 5 bases, and the region joining them spans 12 bases. Including the terminal cysteine and phenylalanine, the CDR3 comprises 13 residues. Solely the CDR3 DNA is kept, with 39 bases framed from the first base. CDR1 and CDR2 are read off the germline V gene (reference sequence) as DFQATT and SNEGSKA. These data belong to a study of blood T cells in healthy people across ages (dated by TCRdb to between 2014 and 2016). Broadly, across the study: In model experiments, roughly one uniquely barcoded TCR beta cDNA molecule per two T cells was captured by template switching. To track age-related changes in TCR beta repertoire diversity, the study relied on deep sequencing normalized with unique cDNA molecular identifiers. The study analyzed two additional independent replicas of 1 million unique cDNA reads from the same blood draw for two donors, one aged 18 to 30 and one aged 80 or older. To avoid experimental bias, donors of different ages were distributed randomly across sequencing lanes. The donors were split into four age groups: young (average approximately 16 years), middle-aged (about 40), aged (about 56) and long-lived (approximately 80). Overall study outcomes, separate from this receptor: Total diversity estimates from one million sequenced T cells were considered lower bounds and underestimates. Conclusive comparison of naive and antigen-experienced compartments was prevented by the profiling of bulk unsorted PBMCs. Because the CMV infection status of the donors was unknown, age-related changes in expanded clonotypes may potentially have been confounded. Compared with the aged group, the long-lived group had more naive CD4+ T cells, fewer expanded clones and increased TCR diversity, suggesting age selection. Observed TCR beta diversity correlated strongly with the percentage of naive T cells measured by flow cytometry. As age increased, observed TCR beta diversity per million T cells dropped in a roughly linear way, and a significant reduction was already evident by age about 40.

The donors were 40 or so Caucasian individuals from Russia, aged 6 to 90 years, who were systemically healthy. Ten milliliters of peripheral blood were drawn from each donor into EDTA-treated Vacutainer tubes. Ficoll-Paque density-gradient centrifugation was used to isolate PBMCs, with at least 7 million per sample. Trizol reagent was used to extract total RNA from the PBMCs, yielding at least 6 micrograms per sample. For every donor, an aliquot of PBMCs went through flow cytometry to measure the percentages of naive CD45RAhigh/CD27high T cells. The method was 5' RACE. Sequencing instrument: Illumina HiSeq 2500. The second PCR ran for about 6 to 12 cycles and used a J-beta primer mix along with a sample-barcoded 5' primer. Each TCR beta cDNA molecule received a unique molecular identifier from a template-switch 5' adaptor carrying 12 random nucleotides. Each sample yielded at least 2.5 million CDR3-containing paired-end reads. All of the RNA was converted into first-strand cDNA using the Mint cDNA synthesis kit, with a TRBC-specific oligonucleotide serving as the primer. Following uracil-DNA glycosylase treatment, all cDNA underwent a first 18-cycle PCR with the universal primers M1SS and BC2_uni_R. The authors processed their data as follows. For normalization, 1 million high-quality reads, each with a distinct molecular identifier, were randomly selected from each sample. Reads with shared molecular identifiers were discarded instead of being binned into consensus sequences. MiTCR, with a Q25 quality threshold and the strictest error-elimination algorithm, was used for CDR3 identification, clonotype clustering and error correction. A nonparametric unseen species model with Euler transformation was used to estimate a lower bound on total TCR beta diversity. Clones were called with MiXCR by TCRdb after fastp trimmed the public reads at Q25, and only in-frame beta chains were retained. For every CDR3 protein sequence, its rows merge into one entry that carries the most common genes and DNA. None of the V and J calls come from the authors' own analysis; TCRdb made them. The sample yields 1.4 million to 1.5 million distinct CDR3 sequences; 42% were counted once. The ten largest clones capture roughly 7.9% of the sample.

The chain couples TRBV20-1 to TRBJ2-1; the D gene cannot be named for sure. Input material: blood. This clonotype was obtained from a woman under 30 in good health. The CDR3 in this case is CSANRNPNNEQFF. The nucleotide sequence reads TGCAGTGCTAATAGGAACCCCAACAATGAGCAGTTCTTC.